The sequence of this T cell receptor (beta chain) was determined in a study of blood T cells in healthy people across ages. The V gene's germline CDR1 is LGHDT and CDR2 YNNKEL (reference sequence). After removal of 0 bases from V and 2 bases from J, the junction contained 4 bases not matched to a gene. The CDR3 has 16 amino acids. Together with a sample-barcoded 5' primer, a J-beta primer mix was included in a second PCR lasting roughly 6 to 12 cycles. Via MiXCR, TCRdb re-called the 5' RACE reads, giving one row per CDR3 protein. This table holds about 1.6 million distinct CDR3 sequences, 30% to 35% found once. Russia was home to the donors, healthy Caucasian individuals aged about 6 to 90. This clonotype was seen a few times.

The sequence came from a woman in her twenties or thirties in good health. The sample comprised blood. This chain connects TRBV3-1 to TRBJ2-3; 8 positions match TRBD2. CDR3 region: CASSQDPAGVTDTQYF. CDR3 sequence (DNA): TGTGCCAGCAGCCAAGACCCAGCGGGAGTCACAGATACGCAGTATTTT.